The next 30 T cell receptor beta chains were all read from a single sample in a study of T cell responses to AZD1222 COVID-19 vaccine. Produced via immunoSEQ multiplex PCR; TCRdb's table is partial and in-frame only. The sample includes tens of thousands of clones, around nine tenths seen only once; the top ten take around 5%. This material consisted of peripheral blood, taken on day 0 of AZD1222 vaccination. The receptors originated from an adult in good health.

This chain connects TRBV7-9 to TRBJ1-4; the D is unclear. V dropped 4 bases and J dropped 4 bases, with 13 bases sitting between them. The V gene's germline CDR1 is SEHNR and CDR2 FQNEAQ (reference sequence). This CDR3 spans 15 amino acids. CDR3 region: CASSSGSLYNEKLFF. CDR3 in DNA: TGTGCCAGCAGCTCTGGGAGCCTATATAATGAAAAACTGTTTTTT.

This chain joins TRBV19 and TRBJ1-2; 9 nucleotides align to TRBD1. The CDR3 is made up of 15 amino acids. Per the germline V gene, CDR1 is LNHDA and CDR2 is SQIVND (reference sequence). Trimming removed 4 bases from V and 6 bases from J; junction bases left unmatched: 9. CDR3 bases: TGTGCCAGTAGTACCCTGGGACAGGGACCCCATGGCTACACCTTC. This gives the protein CASSTLGQGPHGYTF.

Only one count was recorded for this clone. The V and J genes are TRBV27 and TRBJ2-5; D is possibly TRBD1 or TRBD2 (5 bases each). Germline V gives CDR1 MNHEY, CDR2 SMNVEV (reference sequence). The CDR3 sequence is 16 residues long. V was shortened by 5 bases and J by 3 bases, with 19 bases between the two germline ends. The CDR3 loop is CASSRKRWGMKETQYF. The CDR3 DNA sequence: TGTGCCAGCAGTCGGAAGCGGTGGGGGATGAAAGAGACCCAGTACTTC.

This rearrangement joins TRBV2 to TRBJ1-1; D gene ambiguous. This CDR3 has 13 amino acids. Trimming left V 4 bases short and J 4 bases short, with 10 bases between. CDR1 is SNHLY and CDR2 is FYNNEI in the germline V gene. CDR3: CASSGPRGTEAFF. The CDR3 DNA follows: TGTGCCAGCAGTGGTCCCCGAGGCACTGAAGCTTTCTTT.

The chain is built from TRBV6-4 and TRBJ2-7; a possible D gene is TRBD1 (6 bases). The germline CDR1 and CDR2 sequences are MRHNA and SNTAGT. Trimming shortened V by 3 bases and J by 2 bases, and 14 bases separated the two germline ends. This CDR3 contains 15 residues. The CDR3 bases are TGTGCCAGCAGTGAGGGGTGGGGGCCTACCTACGAGCAGTACTTC. It translates to CASSEGWGPTYEQYF.

The rearrangement joins TRBV5-5 to TRBJ1-2; D not certain. Germline values: CDR1 SGHKS, CDR2 YYEKEE (reference sequence). V lost 2 bases to trimming and J lost 4 bases, with 9 bases between them. The CDR3 contains 13 residues. CDR3 DNA: TGTGCCAGCAGCTTTACAGAAACCTATGGCTACACCTTC. This sequence encodes CASSFTETYGYTF.

V gene TRBV5-1 combines with J gene TRBJ2-2; D unresolved. This CDR3 contains 14 residues. V lost 0 bases, J lost 4 bases, and 7 bases lay in between. Germline CDR1 reads SGHRS; CDR2 reads YFSETQ. CDR3 in amino acids: CASSLDSITGELFF. The CDR3 DNA reads as TGCGCCAGCAGCTTGGATTCCATCACCGGGGAGCTGTTTTTT.

The chain links TRBV7-9 to TRBJ1-6, with D unclear. This CDR3 has 15 amino acids. Trimming pared 6 bases from V and 1 base from J, leaving 10 bases between. CDR1 and CDR2 (germline): SEHNR, FQNEAQ (reference sequence). The CDR3 coding sequence is TGTGCCAGCAGAAAAGAGGAATCCTATAATTCACCCCTCCACTTT. Translated, it gives CASRKEESYNSPLHF. Full variable domain (remainder filled in from reference TRBV7-9 and TRBJ1-6): DTGVSQNPRHKITKRGQNVTFRCDPISEHNRLYWYRQTLGQGPEFLTYFQNEAQLEKSRLLSDRFSAERPKGSFSTLEIQRTEQGDSAMYLCASRKEESYNSPLHFGNGTRLTVT.

This chain joins TRBV4-1 and TRBJ1-1; D gene unclear. V was trimmed by 11 bases and J by 7 bases, leaving 20 bases between them. Germline values: CDR1 MGHRA, CDR2 YSYEKL. The CDR3 length is 13 residues. CDR3 bases: TGCGCCGGATCCGTGACGGGCTTGTTTGAAGCTTTCTTT. Translation gives CAGSVTGLFEAFF.

The chain couples TRBV7-9 to TRBJ1-1; no clear D gene. Trimming shortened V by 3 bases and J by 3 bases, and 5 bases separated the two germline ends. Germline V gives CDR1 SEHNR, CDR2 FQNEAQ (reference sequence). This CDR3 contains 12 residues. This CDR3 reads CASSFGDTEAFF. CDR3 DNA: TGTGCCAGCAGCTTCGGGGACACTGAAGCTTTCTTT.

V gene TRBV11-2 combines with J gene TRBJ2-1; D gene unclear. The CDR3 has 11 residues. Deletions cut 5 bases from V and 6 bases from J, with 5 bases between. Germline assignment: CDR1 SGHAT and CDR2 FQNNGV. The CDR3: CASSNLNEQFF. CDR3 DNA sequence: TGTGCCAGCAGCAATCTCAATGAGCAGTTCTTC.

J is TRBJ2-7 and V is TRBV7-6; TRBD1 matches 9 bases. Germline-derived CDR1 and CDR2 are SGHVS and FNYEAQ. J lost 3 bases, V lost 6 bases, and 9 bases had no gene match. CDR3 size: 15 residues. The CDR3 is CASSSGQGLGYEQYF. For the CDR3, the DNA is TGTGCCAGCAGTTCAGGACAGGGGCTAGGCTACGAGCAGTACTTC.

The rearrangement uses TRBV12-5 and TRBJ2-7; no clear D gene. The V end lost 5 bases, the J end lost 3 bases, and 5 bases lay between the germline ends. The CDR3 covers 11 residues. Germline V gives CDR1 LGHNT, CDR2 FRNRAP. The CDR3 coding sequence is TGTGCTAGTGGTCTGAACTACGAGCAGTACTTC. Protein sequence: CASGLNYEQYF.

The chain has TRBV7-9 and TRBJ1-2; D might be TRBD1 (6 bases). This CDR3 is 17 amino acids long. V was trimmed by 5 bases and J by 8 bases, leaving 27 bases between them. From germline, CDR1 is SEHNR and CDR2 FQNEAQ (reference sequence). CDR3 sequence reads: CASSIPRAGANSGGYTF. CDR3 DNA sequence: TGTGCCAGCAGCATCCCGCGGGCGGGGGCCAACTCTGGAGGCTACACCTTC.

This clone has more than one count but fewer than ten. The J gene is TRBJ1-4, the V gene TRBV6-1, with D unclear. The CDR3 runs 13 residues. Trimming removed 3 bases from V and 14 bases from J, with 16 bases in between. Per the germline V gene, CDR1 is MNHNS and CDR2 is SASEGT. The chain's CDR3 is CASSDRRIVILFF. Here the CDR3 DNA reads TGTGCCAGCAGTGATCGCAGGATCGTAATCCTGTTTTTT.

J is TRBJ1-5 and V is TRBV3-1 (or the pseudogene TRBV3-2); D may be TRBD1 (5 bases). The germline CDR1 and CDR2 sequences are LGHDT and YNNKEL (reference sequence). The CDR3 spans 14 residues. The ends were cut back, 3 bases at V and 6 bases at J, with 12 bases in the middle. The CDR3 DNA sequence: TGTGCCAGCAGCCAGGGGGTAGGGGTTCAGCCCCAGCATTTT. Protein product: CASSQGVGVQPQHF.

The chain recombines TRBV18 with TRBJ1-5; D unresolved. Trimming removed 2 bases at V and 2 bases at J, with 7 bases between. The CDR3 contains 14 residues. CDR1 is KGHSH and CDR2 is LQKENI in the germline V gene. This CDR3 reads CASSPSTGNQPQHF. The DNA for the CDR3 is TGTGCCAGCTCACCATCGACGGGCAATCAGCCCCAGCATTTT.

This clone was seen just once. This rearrangement joins TRBV5-1 to TRBJ1-5; 9 nucleotides match TRBD1. The ends lost 3 bases at V and 4 bases at J; junction bases unmatched: 2. This CDR3 comprises 14 residues. CDR1 is SGHRS and CDR2 is YFSETQ in the germline V gene. This chain's CDR3 is CASSSGTGNQPQHF. Here the CDR3 DNA reads TGCGCCAGCAGCTCCGGGACAGGGAATCAGCCCCAGCATTTT.

This chain links TRBV6-1 with TRBJ2-3, with 11 bases that match TRBD1. Germline assignment: CDR1 MNHNS and CDR2 SASEGT. This CDR3 region has 18 residues. J was trimmed by 0 bases and V by 4 bases; bases with no gene match: 9. The CDR3 region is CASSGAGTGGFSTDTQYF. The CDR3 DNA sequence: TGTGCCAGCAGTGGAGCCGGGACAGGGGGTTTTAGCACAGATACGCAGTATTTT.

V and J are TRBV30 and TRBJ1-3; 7 bases align to TRBD1. The J segment lost 2 bases and the V segment lost 4 bases, leaving 5 bases of the junction unmatched. This CDR3 has 14 amino acids. Germline V CDR1 and CDR2: GTSNPN, SVGIG (reference sequence). The DNA for the CDR3 is TGTGCCTGGACCAGGGGGGCCGCTGGAAACACCATATATTTT. Translation gives CAWTRGAAGNTIYF.

The genes are TRBV4-1 and TRBJ2-3; D may be TRBD1 or TRBD2 (7 bases each). Trimming shortened V by 1 base and J by 2 bases, and 22 bases separated the two germline ends. Germline lookup yields CDR1 MGHRA and CDR2 YSYEKL. The CDR3 is made up of 19 amino acids. CDR3 DNA: TGCGCCAGCAGCCAAGCTAGACAGGGAGGGTTTTCGTACACAGATACGCAGTATTTT. The encoded protein is CASSQARQGGFSYTDTQYF.

This chain uses TRBV18 with TRBJ1-4; tentative D call: TRBD1 (6 bases). Germline-derived CDR1 and CDR2 are KGHSH and LQKENI. The CDR3 is made up of 14 amino acids. V dropped 2 bases and J dropped 8 bases, with 12 bases sitting between them. CDR3 bases: TGTGCCAGCTCACCAGCCAGGGGAAGGGAAAAACTGTTTTTT. This gives the protein CASSPARGREKLFF.

The V call is TRBV5-1, the J call TRBJ1-1; D gene ambiguous. The CDR3 sequence is 15 residues long. Germline-derived CDR1 and CDR2 are SGHRS and YFSETQ. V gave up 0 bases and J gave up 1 base, with 10 bases separating them. CDR3 DNA: TGCGCCAGCAGCTTGGGTGTCAGCGAGAACACTGAAGCTTTCTTT. Translated: CASSLGVSENTEAFF.

The rearrangement links TRBV12-3 or TRBV12-4 to TRBJ1-2; possible D gene TRBD1, 5 bases. The V gene lost 8 bases and the J gene lost 7 bases, with 14 bases spanning the gap. This CDR3 spans 12 amino acids. CDR3 amino acids: CASSQGPAGYTF. CDR3 coding DNA: TGTGCCAGCTCCCAGGGACCGGCTGGCTACACCTTC.

This clone was seen only once. The V call is TRBV3-1 (or the pseudogene TRBV3-2), the J call TRBJ1-1; D is unresolved. The V end was cut by 3 bases, the J end by 6 bases, with 11 bases between. There are 13 residues in the CDR3. In germline, CDR1 is LGHDT, CDR2 YNNKEL (reference sequence). The DNA of the CDR3 is TGTGCCAGCAGCCACGCACATGCGGCTGAAGCTTTCTTT. Its protein product is CASSHAHAAEAFF.

V is TRBV7-6 and J is TRBJ2-1, with 15 bases aligning to TRBD2. The CDR3 runs to 15 residues. V shed 1 base and J 8 bases; nucleotides not matched to a gene: 0. The germline CDR1 and CDR2 sequences are SGHVS and FNYEAQ. DNA of the CDR3: TGTGCCAGCAGCTTAGGGACTAGCGGGGGGGATGAGCAGTTCTTC. It specifies CASSLGTSGGDEQFF.

The chain recombines TRBV24-1 with TRBJ1-1, with TRBD1 matching 12 bases. The CDR3 contains 15 residues. From germline, CDR1 is KGHDR and CDR2 SFDVKD. V was pared by 8 bases and J by 6 bases, with 9 bases of the junction left unmatched. The DNA for the CDR3 is TGTGCCACCACCGGGACAGGGGGCGGGGGCGCTGAAGCTTTCTTT. Translation: CATTGTGGGGAEAFF.

V and J are TRBV19 and TRBJ1-2; 8 bases match TRBD1. Per the germline V gene, CDR1 is LNHDA and CDR2 is SQIVND (reference sequence). The V segment lost 5 bases and the J segment 6 bases; nucleotides outside the gene matches: 2. This CDR3 is 12 amino acids long. DNA of the CDR3: TGTGCCAGTAGTGGGACAGGTGATGGCTACACCTTC. Translated, it gives CASSGTGDGYTF.

The chain couples TRBV7-9 to TRBJ2-7; D might be TRBD2 (6 bases). The CDR3 is 13 residues long. CDR1 is SEHNR and CDR2 is FQNEAQ in the germline V gene (reference sequence). Trimming shortened V by 0 bases and J by 6 bases, and 9 bases separated the two germline ends. CDR3 bases: TGTGCCAGCAGCTTAGCTAGGAGGGCCGAGCAGTACTTC. Its protein product is CASSLARRAEQYF.

Only one count was recorded for this clone. J is TRBJ1-2 and V is TRBV9; 10 bases map to TRBD1. Trimming took 4 bases from V and 5 from J; bases not matched to a gene: 8. Germline assignment: CDR1 SGDLS and CDR2 YYNGEE. The length of the CDR3 is 15 residues. The CDR3: CASSPRDRGRYGYTF. CDR3 DNA: TGTGCCAGCAGCCCCCGGGACAGGGGAAGGTATGGCTACACCTTC.